A selection of T cell receptor beta chains follows, all from one sample in a study of technical replicates of blood from four donors. The data were produced by immunoSEQ multiplex PCR, yet TCRdb's version contains in-frame clones alone and is incomplete. There are 55,000 to 80,000 clones in the sample; 95% to 98% occur only once, and around 0.16% lies in the top ten. The sequencing input was T cells isolated from PBMCs. The receptors originated from a human donor in good health. Both conserved end residues are part of each CDR3. D genes are given only for firm matches. A row's size may be missing; if present it is once, few, many or a size class.

size,D,J,V,DNA,CDR3
.,.,TRBJ1-2,TRBV4-2,TGTGCCAGCAGCCAAGAAGGTCGGACAGAATATGGCTACACCTTC,CASSQEGRTEYGYTF
.,TRBD2,TRBJ2-3,TRBV6-5,TGTGCCAGCAGGAGACTAGCGGGGGGTACAGATACGCAGTATTTT,CASRRLAGGTDTQYF
.,TRBD1,TRBJ1-3,TRBV5-1,TGCGCCAGCAGCTTACAGGGGGCCGCCGCCGGAAACACCATATATTTT,CASSLQGAAAGNTIYF
.,.,TRBJ2-5,TRBV4-1,TGCGCCAGCAGCCAAGATCCCCCGGAGACCCAGTACTTC,CASSQDPPETQYF
.,TRBD2,TRBJ2-7,TRBV6-5,TGTGCCAGCAGTTACTTTGCGGACAGCGGGAGCTACGAGCAGTACTTC,CASSYFADSGSYEQYF
.,.,TRBJ2-6,TRBV15,TGTGCCACCAGCAGAGGGGGAGCAATCTCTGGGGCCAACGTCCTGACTTTC,CATSRGGAISGANVLTF
few,.,TRBJ1-1,TRBV4-1,TGCGCCAGCAGCCATCTGCAGGGACTAGAAAGGAGCCCGATGAACACTGAAGCTTTCTTT,CASSHLQGLERSPMNTEAFF
.,.,TRBJ1-1,TRBV7-9,TGTGCCAGCCGCCCCAGCGGGAACACTGAAGCTTTCTTT,CASRPSGNTEAFF
once,TRBD2,TRBJ2-1,TRBV30,TGTGCCTGGCTACTAGCGGGGGGGCCTTCGCGGAATGAGCAGTTCTTC,CAWLLAGGPSRNEQFF
.,.,TRBJ2-7,TRBV20-1,TGCAGTGCTGGACACGATTACGAGCAGTACTTC,CSAGHDYEQYF
.,.,TRBJ2-3,TRBV29-1,TGCAGCGTCGGGACAGATACGCAGTATTTT,CSVGTDTQYF
.,TRBD1,TRBJ1-6,TRBV2,TGTGCCAGCAGGCGAGGGACAGGGGAAGGTTCACCCCTCCACTTT,CASRRGTGEGSPLHF
.,.,TRBJ1-1,TRBV19,TGTGCCAGTAGCTACGGACAGGAAGCTTTCTTT,CASSYGQEAFF
.,TRBD1,TRBJ2-7,TRBV28,TGTGCCAGCATCGGAGGACAGGCCCCCTACGAGCAGTACTTC,CASIGGQAPYEQYF
.,.,TRBJ2-5,TRBV27,TGTGCCAGCGGACAGCAATTAGAGTACTTC,CASGQQLEYF
.,.,TRBJ1-2,TRBV27,TGTGCCAGCAGTTTATATCCCGCTAACTATGGCTACACCTTC,CASSLYPANYGYTF
.,.,TRBJ2-2,TRBV2,TGTGCCAGCAGTGAAAGACAGTACACCGGGGAGCTGTTTTTT,CASSERQYTGELFF
.,.,TRBJ2-7,TRBV7-9,TGTGCCAGCAGCTTCCCCCAGGGAAAGGAGGAGCAGTACTTC,CASSFPQGKEEQYF
.,TRBD1,TRBJ1-2,TRBV29-1,TGCAGCGTCGCCACAGGGGGCTATGGCTACACCTTC,CSVATGGYGYTF
.,TRBD1,TRBJ1-1,TRBV15,TGTGCCACCAGCGGACAGGGTTCTGAAGCTTTCTTT,CATSGQGSEAFF
.,.,TRBJ1-1,TRBV12-5,TGTGCTAGTGGTTTGGTACACTATGCGTATGAAGCTTTCTTT,CASGLVHYAYEAFF
.,TRBD1,TRBJ1-2,TRBV5-1,TGCGCCAGCAGCTTGTTCCAAGGGACAGGGGGCGCCGATCGTGGCTACACCTTC,CASSLFQGTGGADRGYTF
.,TRBD1,TRBJ1-1,TRBV5-1,TGCGCCAGCAGCTTGACCCCTCCGGGACAGTCAAACACTGAAGCTTTCTTT,CASSLTPPGQSNTEAFF
.,.,TRBJ2-5,TRBV25-1,TGTGCCAGCAGCGCTGTGGGGGGAGAGACCCAGTACTTC,CASSAVGGETQYF
.,TRBD1,TRBJ2-2,TRBV5-5,TGTGCCAGCAGCTTCATCCCGGGGACAGGGATGGGGGGGGAGCTGTTTTTT,CASSFIPGTGMGGELFF
.,TRBD1,TRBJ1-5,TRBV28,TGTGCCAGCAGTTTACAACAGGGGACGGTTGATAGTCAGCCCCAGCATTTT,CASSLQQGTVDSQPQHF
.,.,TRBJ2-4,TRBV5-1,TGCGCCAGCAGCTTAGAAGGGGGGGAAAACATTCAGTACTTC,CASSLEGGENIQYF
.,.,TRBJ1-5,TRBV30,TGTGCCTGGAGTGTACGGGGAGGAGCCTACAATCAGCCCCAGCATTTT,CAWSVRGGAYNQPQHF
.,.,TRBJ1-1,TRBV5-1,TGCGCCTCGGGACAAGTGAACACTGAAGCTTTCTTT,CASGQVNTEAFF
.,.,TRBJ1-5,TRBV23-1,TGCGCCAGCAGTCAATCGGGGGGTTATAGCAATCAGCCCCAGCATTTT,CASSQSGGYSNQPQHF
.,TRBD1,TRBJ2-7,TRBV27,TGTGCCAGCAGTTTAACAGGGGTCTACGAGCAGTACTTC,CASSLTGVYEQYF
once,TRBD2,TRBJ2-1,TRBV6-5,TGTGCCAGCAGTTCGTCTAGCGGGCCTTACAATGAGCAGTTCTTC,CASSSSSGPYNEQFF
.,.,TRBJ2-1,TRBV19,TGTGCCAGTAGTCCGGACACCAGCTCCTACAATGAGCAGTTCTTC,CASSPDTSSYNEQFF
.,.,TRBJ1-2,TRBV18,TGTGCCAGCTCACCACCCGGACAGACAGGCTACACCTTC,CASSPPGQTGYTF
.,.,TRBJ1-2,TRBV27,TGTGCCAGCCGGACTCCGGGCCTTCGGGATGGCTACACCTTC,CASRTPGLRDGYTF
.,.,TRBJ2-5,TRBV2,TGTGCCAGTGCCCCCTATACAGGGTTCCAAGAGACCCAGTACTTC,CASAPYTGFQETQYF
.,TRBD2,TRBJ2-1,TRBV15,TGTGCCACCAGAGCGGAGGGACTAGCGGTAAACAATGAGCAGTTCTTC,CATRAEGLAVNNEQFF
.,TRBD1,TRBJ1-1,TRBV27,TGTGCCAGCAGTTACCTGGGACAGACTGAAGCTTTCTTT,CASSYLGQTEAFF
.,.,TRBJ2-2,TRBV2,TGTGCCAGCAGCGACGGACAGCTGGGTGGCACCGGGGAGCTGTTTTTT,CASSDGQLGGTGELFF
.,.,TRBJ1-3,TRBV29-1,TGCAGCGTTGTCAGGGCGGACACCATATATTTT,CSVVRADTIYF
once,TRBD1,TRBJ2-7,TRBV6-5,TGTGCCAGCAGTAGGGACAGGGACTACGAGCAGTACTTC,CASSRDRDYEQYF
.,.,TRBJ1-1,TRBV4-1,TGCGCCAGCAGCCAAGAAGGCAGGGAGAACACTGAAGCTTTCTTT,CASSQEGRENTEAFF
.,.,TRBJ1-5,TRBV5-5,TGTGCCTCACACGGGGGTTCGAGCAATCAGCCCCAGCATTTT,CASHGGSSNQPQHF
.,.,TRBJ2-2,TRBV7-6,TGTGCCAGCAGCTTATTCGGGAGCGTTAGGACCGGGGAGCTGTTTTTT,CASSLFGSVRTGELFF
.,.,TRBJ2-1,TRBV4-1,TGCGCCAGCAGCCAAGTCCCAGGTCCGGATGAGCAGTTCTTC,CASSQVPGPDEQFF
.,TRBD1,TRBJ1-6,TRBV5-4,TGTGCCAGCAGCTTGGCTCTACCGGGACAGGGCCTATGGGATAATTCACCCCTCCACTTT,CASSLALPGQGLWDNSPLHF
.,TRBD1,TRBJ2-4,TRBV6-6,TGTGCCAGCAGTCTCGGGACAGTAGCCAAAAACATTCAGTACTTC,CASSLGTVAKNIQYF
.,TRBD2,TRBJ2-1,TRBV5-1,TGCGCCAGCAGCCCGTCAACGGGGGGGAACAATGAGCAGTTCTTC,CASSPSTGGNNEQFF
once,TRBD1,TRBJ2-5,TRBV5-1,TGCGCCAGCAGCTCTTACAACAGGGGAGAGACCCAGTACTTC,CASSSYNRGETQYF
.,.,TRBJ2-7,TRBV27,TGTGCCAGCAGTTTATTGGGGCACTACGAGCAGTACTTC,CASSLLGHYEQYF
.,TRBD1,TRBJ2-3,TRBV10-3,TGTGCCATCACCACGAGACAGGGTTCGGATACGCAGTATTTT,CAITTRQGSDTQYF
.,TRBD1,TRBJ1-1,TRBV6-5,TGTGCCAGCAGTTACGGACAGGGGGCCTCTGAAGCTTTCTTT,CASSYGQGASEAFF
.,TRBD2,TRBJ2-7,TRBV5-5,TGTGCCAGCAGCTTGGGACTAGCGGGAGTAGCCTACGAGCAGTACTTC,CASSLGLAGVAYEQYF
.,.,TRBJ1-1,TRBV5-4,TGTGCCAGCAGCTCTTGGGGCAGGGTTGAAGCTTTCTTT,CASSSWGRVEAFF